The text below deals with one TCR beta chain. These data originate in a study of blood T cell repertoires in COVID-19. Study-level background: Sources were T cells, B-cell-depleted T cells, or PBMCs; the material itself was cDNA or gDNA.

CDR3 length: 13 amino acids. J lost 5 bases, V lost 9 bases, and 4 bases had no gene match. Germline CDR1 ENHRY, CDR2 SYGVKD. Under the authors' procedure: Amplification with reference gene primers provided the estimates of nucleated cell counts. The repertoire was sequenced with immunoSEQ multiplex PCR; TCRdb's copy has only in-frame clones and lacks some. The V and J calls and clone size are taken from that table; D and trimming were inferred from the DNA. The data hold around 100,000 clones, with 84% observed a single time. This chain joins TRBV10-3 and TRBJ2-4; 10 positions match TRBD1. The receptor comes from a man in his forties or fifties with active or convalescent COVID-19. The specimen sequenced was peripheral blood. In DNA, the CDR3 is TGTGCCATGGGACAGGGGAAGGAAAACATTCAGTACTTC. It specifies CAMGQGKENIQYF.